This is a list of T cell receptor beta chains from one sample in a study of shared clonotypes between healthy human individuals. Profiling relied on immunoSEQ multiplex PCR, and the TCRdb table lists in-frame clones only, not all of them. The repertoire holds some 580,000 clones, with approximately 97% as singletons. Sequencing was done on a sample of naive CD4+ T cells sorted from blood. All receptors derive from a young woman in good health. Each CDR3 is given with its conserved first and last residue. A D gene is named only where the DNA matches it firmly. Size is stated for part of the rows, as once, few or many counts, or as a class when the clone is expanded.

TRBV27	TRBJ2-7	TRBD2	.	CASTLGEASGSDEQYF	TGTGCCAGCACCCTGGGTGAGGCTAGCGGGAGTGACGAGCAGTACTTC
TRBV7-2	TRBJ1-2	.	.	CASSLEFNYGYTF	TGTGCCAGCAGCTTAGAATTTAACTATGGCTACACCTTC
TRBV4-1	TRBJ1-5	.	.	CASSQVPGGNQPQHF	TGCGCCAGCAGCCAAGTTCCAGGGGGCAATCAGCCCCAGCATTTT
TRBV2	TRBJ2-2	.	once	CASNQAGAGGELFF	TGTGCCAGCAATCAGGCAGGGGCCGGCGGGGAGCTGTTTTTT
TRBV19	TRBJ2-2	TRBD2	once	CASTRRLAGVTNTGELFF	TGTGCCAGTACTCGAAGACTAGCGGGAGTTACGAACACCGGGGAGCTGTTTTTT
TRBV5-6	TRBJ1-1	TRBD1	.	CASSKPTLTGTTEAFF	TGTGCCAGCAGCAAGCCCACGTTGACAGGGACCACTGAAGCTTTCTTT
TRBV6-1	TRBJ1-1	.	.	CASSRDLLNTEAFF	TGTGCCAGCAGCCGGGACCTCTTAAACACTGAAGCTTTCTTT
TRBV7-9	TRBJ2-3	.	.	CASSLVKGFTDTQYF	TGTGCCAGCAGCTTAGTGAAGGGATTCACAGATACGCAGTATTTT
TRBV6-5	TRBJ1-2	TRBD1	.	CASSSGDRNYGYTF	TGTGCCAGCAGTTCCGGGGACAGGAACTATGGCTACACCTTC
TRBV2	TRBJ2-5	TRBD2	.	CASSGGTDIKREGPETQYF	TGTGCCAGCAGTGGGGGGACAGACATAAAGCGGGAGGGCCCGGAGACCCAGTACTTC
TRBV5-1	TRBJ1-2	.	.	CASSERTGSGYTF	TGCGCCAGCAGCGAAAGAACAGGGAGTGGCTACACCTTC
TRBV7-9	TRBJ2-1	TRBD1	.	CASSLYRGRGEQFF	TGTGCCAGCAGCTTATACAGGGGGCGGGGTGAGCAGTTCTTC